These 31 T cell receptor beta chains came from one sample sequenced in a study of T-cell reconstitution after alpha-beta-depleted transplantation in children. Unique molecular identifiers were built into the TCRbeta library. TCRdb analysed the PCR reads with MiXCR anew, one entry per CDR3 protein. The sample contains about 400,000 distinct CDR3 sequences, about 14% of which appear only once. Specimen: PBMCs, collected from the stem cell graft. The receptors were sampled from a human donor who donated a stem cell graft to a child with Fanconi anemia.

The chain couples TRBV20-1 to TRBJ2-1; perhaps TRBD2 as D (6 bases). The germline V and J ends were trimmed by 2 bases and 8 bases, with 19 bases remaining between them. CDR3 size: 15 residues. Per germline, CDR1 DFQATT and CDR2 SNEGSKA (reference sequence). CDR3 residues: CSARKRASASDEQFF. DNA of the CDR3: TGCAGTGCTAGAAAAAGGGCTAGCGCCTCCGATGAGCAGTTCTTC.

V and J are TRBV12-3 or TRBV12-4 and TRBJ1-5; maybe TRBD1 (5 bases). The CDR3 is made up of 15 amino acids. V lost 1 base and J lost 5, with 12 bases in between. CDR3 region: CASSLGARGHQPQHF. The CDR3 bases are TGTGCCAGCAGTTTAGGTGCGAGGGGCCATCAGCCCCAGCATTTT.

The table lists this clonotype with a few counts. The J gene is TRBJ2-7, the V gene TRBV5-1; D is perhaps TRBD2 (6 bases). The V gene's germline CDR1 is SGHRS and CDR2 YFSETQ. V gave up 0 bases and J gave up 5 bases, with 9 bases separating them. The CDR3 has 13 amino acids. CDR3 in amino acids: CASSLDWGDEQYV. The DNA for the CDR3 is TGCGCCAGCAGCTTGGACTGGGGGGACGAGCAGTACGTC.

This clonotype has a handful of counts. The rearrangement joins TRBV7-2 to TRBJ1-1; D unresolved. Trimming took off 2 bases at V and 11 bases at J, with 15 bases between the two ends. CDR1 and CDR2 (germline): SGHTA, FQGNSA. This CDR3 has 13 amino acids. The CDR3: CASSLNAVTLAFF. DNA for the CDR3: TGTGCCAGCAGCTTAAACGCGGTGACCTTGGCTTTCTTT.

V usage is TRBV10-2 and J usage is TRBJ1-2; D is undetermined. CDR3 length: 14 residues. The ends were cut back, 5 bases at V and 8 bases at J, with 18 bases in the middle. Germline V gene lookup returns CDR1 WSHSY and CDR2 SAAADI. The CDR3 nucleotides are TGCGCCAGCAGTCCCCTGGCGAGGTTAGGGGGCTACACCTTC. This codes for CASSPLARLGGYTF.

As for this clonotype: The germline gene is not matched at one end of the junction; a read error may be the cause. The genes are TRBV7-9 and TRBJ2-5, with 8 positions matching TRBD1. This CDR3 has 11 amino acids. Per the germline V gene, CDR1 is SEHNR and CDR2 is FQNEAQ (reference sequence). The DNA for the CDR3 is TGTGCCAGCAGCTTGGACAGGGAAAATCCCTTC. This codes for CASSLDRENPF.

The chain joins TRBV7-9 to TRBJ1-2; D gene uncertain. This CDR3 has 14 residues. The germline gives CDR1 SEHNR, CDR2 FQNEAQ (reference sequence). Trimming removed 3 bases at V and 4 bases at J, with 12 bases between. The CDR3 reads CASSFESQIYGYTF. DNA of the CDR3: TGTGCCAGCAGCTTCGAGAGCCAAATCTATGGCTACACCTTC.

This clonotype was counted only a few times. The chain couples TRBV6-5 to TRBJ2-1, with a tentative D call TRBD1 (6 bases). Trimming shortened V by 0 bases and J by 9 bases, and 21 bases separated the two germline ends. This CDR3 spans 17 amino acids. Germline V gene sequence: CDR1 MNHEY, CDR2 SVGAGI. CDR3 coding DNA: TGTGCCAGCAGTTACTCCCGGGACACCCAGCCACGTAGTGAGCAGTTCTTC. Residues: CASSYSRDTQPRSEQFF.

In this sample, this clonotype turned up many times. This chain connects TRBV5-5 to TRBJ1-1; no firm D call. The V gene lost 4 bases and the J gene lost 6 bases, with 16 bases spanning the gap. The CDR3 covers 14 residues. Germline V gene sequence: CDR1 SGHKS, CDR2 YYEKEE (reference sequence). CDR3 region: CASSRTSGYAEAFF. Here the CDR3 DNA reads TGTGCCAGCAGCCGGACGTCTGGCTACGCTGAAGCTTTCTTT.

This clonotype has a count of ten or more. The rearrangement joins TRBV7-2 to TRBJ2-1; D may be TRBD2 (5 bases). This CDR3 contains 15 residues. Trimming stripped 1 base from V and 7 bases from J, with 14 bases between. Germline V gives CDR1 SGHTA, CDR2 FQGNSA. The CDR3 sequence: CASSLEPLRENEQFF. The CDR3 DNA reads as TGTGCCAGCAGCTTAGAACCGCTTCGGGAAAATGAGCAGTTCTTC.

The chain recombines TRBV6-5 with TRBJ2-7, with 9 bases aligning to TRBD1. The length of the CDR3 is 15 residues. Trimming cost V 0 bases and J 8 bases; bases outside gene matches: 8. Germline-derived CDR1 and CDR2 are MNHEY and SVGAGI. The CDR3 coding sequence is TGTGCCAGCAGTTACTCCTGGGACAGGGTTGAGCAGCAGTACTTC. This gives the protein CASSYSWDRVEQQYF.

This clonotype has just a few counts. J is TRBJ1-2 and V is TRBV7-2; D perhaps matches TRBD1 (5 bases). Germline lookup yields CDR1 SGHTA and CDR2 FQGNSA. The CDR3 extends over 14 amino acids. With 5 bases removed from V and 2 bases from J, the gap between germline ends came to 12 bases. CDR3 bases: TGTGCCAGCAGCCAGGGACGGGGCAACTATGGCTACACCTTC. Its protein product is CASSQGRGNYGYTF. Full variable domain (rest looked up from reference TRBV7-2 and TRBJ1-2): GAGVSQSPSNKVTEKGKDVELRCDPISGHTALYWYRQSLGQGLEFLIYFQGNSAPDKSGLPSDRFSAERTGGSVSTLTIQRTQQEDSAVYLCASSQGRGNYGYTFGSGTRLTVV.

Many counts were recorded for this clonotype. The chain couples TRBV24-1 to TRBJ1-1; D is perhaps TRBD1 (5 bases). This CDR3 spans 16 amino acids. Germline V CDR1 and CDR2: KGHDR, SFDVKD. The V end was cut by 4 bases, the J end by 4 bases, with 18 bases between. The CDR3 nucleotides read TGTGCCACCAGTGACTCGACCCTAACAGGAAGCACTGAAGCTTTCTTT. Its protein is CATSDSTLTGSTEAFF.

The chain combines TRBV11-2 with TRBJ1-5; 7 bases fit TRBD1. The CDR3 is 13 amino acids. The J segment lost 4 bases and the V segment lost 4 bases, leaving 1 base of the junction unmatched. Germline-derived CDR1 and CDR2 are SGHAT and FQNNGV. CDR3 sequence (DNA): TGTGCCAGCAGCTCAGGGGGGAATCAGCCCCAGCATTTT. The encoded protein is CASSSGGNQPQHF.

Ten or more counts support this clonotype. V is TRBV20-1 and J is TRBJ2-2; no clear D gene. CDR1 DFQATT and CDR2 SNEGSKA come from the germline V gene (reference sequence). The CDR3 is made up of 14 amino acids. Trimming took off 2 bases at V and 1 base at J, with 8 bases between the two ends. The CDR3 coding sequence is TGCAGTGCTAGACGAGACTTGAACACCGGGGAGCTGTTTTTT. Translated: CSARRDLNTGELFF.

This clonotype has more than one count but fewer than ten. The rearrangement uses TRBV12-3 or TRBV12-4 and TRBJ1-5, with D possibly being TRBD1 (5 bases). The CDR3 extends over 15 amino acids. V lost 3 bases to trimming and J lost 6 bases, with 15 bases between them. As DNA, the CDR3 is TGTGCCAGCAGTTTGGGCAGGGTCAATGTTCAGCCCCAGCATTTT. This translates into CASSLGRVNVQPQHF.

This clonotype was detected a few times. This chain joins TRBV2 and TRBJ2-1; 8 positions agree with TRBD2. The CDR3 has 15 residues. CDR1 SNHLY and CDR2 FYNNEI come from the germline V gene. J gave up 4 bases and V 7 bases, and 9 bases lay outside the gene matches. CDR3 residues: CASTTGRGDYNEQFF. The CDR3 DNA sequence: TGTGCCAGCACCACTGGGCGGGGGGATTACAATGAGCAGTTCTTC.

V usage is TRBV10-2 and J usage is TRBJ2-3; possible D gene TRBD2, 5 bases. Looked up from germline, CDR1 is WSHSY and CDR2 is SAAADI. The CDR3 is 13 residues long. Trimming shortened V by 10 bases and J by 0 bases, and 11 bases separated the two germline ends. CDR3 in DNA: TGCGCCATCTCGGGATTTAGCACAGATACGCAGTATTTT. As protein: CAISGFSTDTQYF.

The sample holds many counts of this clonotype. The genes are TRBV5-1 and TRBJ1-6, with D unresolved. This CDR3 contains 15 residues. Germline CDR1 is SGHRS and CDR2 is YFSETQ. Trimming removed 4 bases from V and 7 bases from J, with 15 bases in between. CDR3 residues: CASSQPTAGNSPLHF. Here the CDR3 DNA reads TGCGCCAGCAGCCAACCGACTGCGGGGAATTCACCCCTCCACTTT. Drawing the rest from reference TRBV5-1 and TRBJ1-6, the complete variable domain is KAGVTQTPRYLIKTRGQQVTLSCSPISGHRSVSWYQQTPGQGLQFLFEYFSETQRNKGNFPGRFSGRQFSNSRSEMNVSTLELGDSALYLCASSQPTAGNSPLHFGNGTRLTVT.

This clonotype was seen once. The chain links TRBV29-1 to TRBJ2-3; maybe TRBD1 (6 bases). CDR1 and CDR2 from the germline V gene are SQVTM and ANQGSEA. The ends were cut back, 1 base at V and 2 bases at J, with 13 bases in the middle. The CDR3 runs to 15 residues. The CDR3, as DNA: TGCAGCGTTGAAGGGGTACAGGGATTCACAGATACGCAGTATTTT. Amino acid sequence: CSVEGVQGFTDTQYF.

The chain recombines TRBV2 with TRBJ2-1, with 12 bases lining up with TRBD2. The CDR3 runs 16 residues. From germline, CDR1 is SNHLY and CDR2 FYNNEI. Trimming at V came to 8 bases and at J to 4 bases, leaving 9 bases not matched to a gene. Here the CDR3 reads CASARDLAGGYNEQFF. As DNA, the CDR3 is TGTGCCAGCGCCAGGGATCTAGCGGGGGGGTACAATGAGCAGTTCTTC.

J is TRBJ1-2 and V is TRBV5-1; 7 bases match TRBD1. In germline, CDR1 is SGHRS, CDR2 YFSETQ. Trimming at V came to 5 bases and at J to 3 bases, leaving 10 bases not matched to a gene. The length of the CDR3 is 15 residues. This chain's CDR3 is CASRARDSRDYGYTF. CDR3 bases: TGCGCCAGCAGGGCTAGGGACAGCAGGGACTATGGCTACACCTTC.

This clonotype was seen ten or more times. The J gene is TRBJ2-2, the V gene TRBV10-3; D unresolved. The CDR3 contains 12 residues. The V end lost 3 bases, the J end lost 6 bases, and 5 bases lay between the germline ends. Germline-derived CDR1 and CDR2 are ENHRY and SYGVKD. The CDR3 spells CAISDTSGELFF. CDR3 DNA sequence: TGTGCCATCAGTGATACGTCCGGGGAGCTGTTTTTT.

The genes are TRBV25-1 and TRBJ1-6, with TRBD1 matching over 7 bases. The CDR3 is made up of 14 amino acids. Unmatched junction bases numbered 4, after V lost 4 bases and J lost 7 bases. Germline V lookup: CDR1 MGHDK, CDR2 SYGVNS. CDR3 nucleotides: TGTGCCAGCAGTGTCGGGACAGCCAATTCACCCCTCCACTTT. Residues: CASSVGTANSPLHF.

This clonotype occurred a few times. The chain is built from TRBV7-6 and TRBJ2-3, with D perhaps matching TRBD1 (5 bases). V was clipped by 1 base and J by 3 bases, with 14 bases between them. The length of the CDR3 is 16 residues. Germline lookup yields CDR1 SGHVS and CDR2 FNYEAQ. Here the CDR3 reads CASSLVRAGRTDTQYF. CDR3 bases: TGTGCCAGCAGCTTAGTTAGGGCAGGGCGGACAGATACGCAGTATTTT.

This clonotype was recorded at least ten times. This chain links TRBV28 with TRBJ2-2; no clear D gene. Germline V gene sequence: CDR1 MDHEN, CDR2 SYDVKM. The ends were cut back, 10 bases at V and 6 bases at J, with 18 bases in the middle. This CDR3 contains 14 residues. CDR3 sequence (DNA): TGTGCCACATACTATAGAACCTCCTCCGGGGAGCTGTTTTTT. Protein: CATYYRTSSGELFF.

This clonotype has at least ten counts. The chain's CDR3 is CASSFLQESEAFF. In DNA, the CDR3 is TGTGCCAGCAGTTTTTTGCAGGAGTCTGAAGCTTTCTTT. The rearrangement uses TRBV12-3 or TRBV12-4 and TRBJ1-1; D is uncertain. CDR3 size: 13 residues. V was pared by 3 bases and J by 6 bases, with 11 bases between.

This clonotype appeared a few times. This chain links TRBV7-2 with TRBJ2-2, with D tentatively TRBD1 (6 bases). The CDR3 is 15 residues long. Trimming removed 2 bases from V and 4 bases from J, with 11 bases in between. Germline CDR1 is SGHTA and CDR2 is FQGNSA. CDR3 loop: CASSLRGRSTGELFF. Here the CDR3 DNA reads TGTGCCAGCAGCTTAAGGGGGAGATCCACCGGGGAGCTGTTTTTT.

This clonotype was picked up many times. This CDR3 reads CASSLAGTGRNFEQFF. The CDR3 DNA is TGCGCCAGCAGCTTGGCTGGGACAGGGAGGAATTTTGAGCAGTTCTTC. The chain recombines TRBV5-1 with TRBJ2-1, with 9 nucleotides matching TRBD1. The CDR3 runs 16 residues. The germline gives CDR1 SGHRS, CDR2 YFSETQ. J lost 9 bases, V lost 0 bases, and 10 bases had no gene match.

Many counts were recorded for this clonotype. J is TRBJ2-7 and V is TRBV20-1; the D gene is possibly TRBD2 (5 bases). The CDR3 is 12 amino acids. Germline loops: CDR1 DFQATT, CDR2 SNEGSKA (reference sequence). The germline V and J ends were trimmed by 6 bases and 0 bases, with 9 bases remaining between them. CDR3: CSARRSSYEQYF. For the CDR3, the DNA is TGCAGTGCCAGGAGGAGCTCCTACGAGCAGTACTTC.

Ten or more counts support this clonotype. The gene calls are TRBV4-2 and TRBJ1-2; D gene ambiguous. The CDR3 totals 13 residues. Trimming pared 0 bases from V and 2 bases from J, leaving 4 bases between. Germline V gene lookup returns CDR1 LGHNA and CDR2 YNFKEQ. In DNA, the CDR3 is TGTGCCAGCAGCCAAGACAGCAACTATGGCTACACCTTC. Translation: CASSQDSNYGYTF.